Below are 16 T cell receptor beta chains sequenced from a single sample in a study of cytomegalovirus exposure and HLA in healthy donors. Researchers ran the PCR with 60 Vbeta and 13 Jbeta primers. Measured with immunoSEQ multiplex PCR; TCRdb has only the in-frame clones, and not every one. This sample has approximately 220,000 clones, with around 76% found just once. Sequencing input: PBMCs. These receptors were obtained from a middle-aged man in good health and CMV-seropositive.

This sequence joins TRBV6-5 and TRBJ2-2; unclear D gene. Germline CDR1 and CDR2: MNHEY and SVGAGI. Between the trimmed V and J ends, which lost 8 bases and 1 base, there was a span of 11 bases. The CDR3 length is 14 residues. CDR3: CASFQALNTGELFF. The CDR3 region has the DNA TGTGCCAGCTTCCAGGCGCTGAACACCGGGGAGCTGTTTTTT.

This sequence joins TRBV9 and TRBJ1-5, with TRBD1 as a possible D gene (6 bases). This CDR3 has 15 residues. V was pared by 4 bases and J by 5 bases, with 16 bases between. The germline gives CDR1 SGDLS, CDR2 YYNGEE. The CDR3 DNA reads as TGTGCCAGCAGCTCAGGAGGGGGAGGGTATCAGCCCCAGCATTTT. This gives the protein CASSSGGGGYQPQHF.

The V and J genes are TRBV11-3 and TRBJ2-1, with D perhaps TRBD2 (6 bases). This CDR3 has 15 residues. V lost 10 bases, J lost 0 bases, and 16 bases lay in between. Per germline, CDR1 SGHNT and CDR2 YENEEA. The CDR3: CATGTLDNSYNEQFF. The CDR3 nucleotides read TGTGCCACTGGGACTCTCGATAACTCCTACAATGAGCAGTTCTTC.

This rearrangement joins TRBV6-5 to TRBJ1-3; D is perhaps TRBD1 (5 bases). CDR3 length equals 16 residues. Deletions cut 2 bases from V and 0 bases from J, with 11 bases between. Germline CDR1 reads MNHEY; CDR2 reads SVGAGI. The CDR3 nucleotides read TGTGCCAGCAGTTACGGACACGGTAGCTCTGGAAACACCATATATTTT. It codes for CASSYGHGSSGNTIYF.

This clone showed up just a few times. The chain couples TRBV30 to TRBJ2-3, with a tentative D call TRBD2 (6 bases). The germline V gene encodes CDR1 GTSNPN and CDR2 SVGIG (reference sequence). The V end was cut by 3 bases, the J end by 2 bases, with 12 bases between. The CDR3 extends over 14 amino acids. The CDR3 region is CAWRGGPNTDTQYF. CDR3 nucleotide sequence: TGTGCCTGGAGGGGGGGACCGAACACAGATACGCAGTATTTT.

The rearrangement uses TRBV27 and TRBJ2-3; no firm D call. CDR1 and CDR2 from the germline V gene are MNHEY and SMNVEV (reference sequence). The CDR3 covers 14 residues. The V end was cut by 5 bases, the J end by 0 bases, with 9 bases between. The CDR3 protein is CASSRRRSTDTQYF. As DNA, the CDR3 is TGTGCCAGCAGTAGACGCAGGAGCACAGATACGCAGTATTTT.

In nucleotides, the CDR3 is TGTGCCAGCAGCGTGACCGGGACTAGCGGGAGCGATGAGCAGTTCTTC. This encodes CASSVTGTSGSDEQFF. The rearrangement uses TRBV9 and TRBJ2-1, with TRBD2 matching over 14 bases. The CDR3 spans 16 residues. The germline V gene has CDR1 SGDLS and CDR2 YYNGEE. V was pared by 2 bases and J by 8 bases, with 6 bases of the junction left unmatched.

The chain combines TRBV7-9 with TRBJ2-1, with TRBD1 as a possible D gene (6 bases). There are 14 residues in the CDR3. CDR1 and CDR2 from the germline V gene are SEHNR and FQNEAQ (reference sequence). Trimming shortened V by 1 base and J by 5 bases, and 9 bases separated the two germline ends. The CDR3 is CASSLDHRDNEQFF. Written as DNA, the CDR3 is TGTGCCAGCAGCTTAGATCACAGGGACAATGAGCAGTTCTTC.

V gene TRBV6-5 combines with J gene TRBJ1-1; D is unresolved. Germline assignment: CDR1 MNHEY and CDR2 SVGAGI. The CDR3 length is 14 residues. The V end lost 2 bases, the J end lost 3 bases, and 10 bases lay between the germline ends. CDR3 amino acids: CASSYQALDTEAFF. CDR3 coding DNA: TGTGCCAGCAGTTACCAGGCCCTTGACACTGAAGCTTTCTTT.

This clone was seen a single time. This chain connects TRBV2 to TRBJ1-2; 8 bases map to TRBD1. The CDR3 runs to 12 residues. Germline V gene sequence: CDR1 SNHLY, CDR2 FYNNEI. V was clipped by 6 bases and J by 5 bases; unmatched bases: 2. CDR3 amino acids: CASRYRGYGYTF. The CDR3 DNA follows: TGTGCCAGCAGGTACAGGGGGTATGGCTACACCTTC.

The V and J genes are TRBV29-1 and TRBJ1-2; a possible D gene is TRBD1 (5 bases). The CDR3 runs to 12 residues. CDR1 and CDR2 (germline): SQVTM, ANQGSEA. The V gene lost 3 bases and the J gene lost 5 bases, with 10 bases spanning the gap. The CDR3 reads CSVELQAYGYTF. The CDR3 DNA reads TGCAGCGTTGAGTTACAGGCATATGGCTACACCTTC.

The chain carries TRBV7-6 and TRBJ2-5, with 7 bases aligning to TRBD2. The CDR3 is made up of 15 amino acids. Germline V gene lookup returns CDR1 SGHVS and CDR2 FNYEAQ. Losses at the gene ends were 5 bases for V and 5 bases for J; bases not matched to a gene: 11. CDR3 amino acids: CASSPTRLARETQYF. CDR3 nucleotide sequence: TGTGCCAGCAGCCCAACACGACTAGCCAGGGAGACCCAGTACTTC.

Of note for this clone: Different DNA sequences within this sample yield the same CDR3. V usage is TRBV27 and J usage is TRBJ2-7; D is perhaps TRBD2 (5 bases). The CDR3 has 15 residues. The ends were cut back, 2 bases at V and 3 bases at J, with 14 bases in the middle. The germline V gene has CDR1 MNHEY and CDR2 SMNVEV (reference sequence). In DNA, the CDR3 is TGTGCCAGCAGTTTAACCATAACGGCGGGCTACGAGCAGTACTTC. Protein product: CASSLTITAGYEQYF.

This clone came up a few times. The rearrangement joins TRBV6-4 to TRBJ2-3; 8 nucleotides align to TRBD2. The V gene end was trimmed by 2 bases and the J gene end by 2 bases; junction bases not matched to a gene: 6. This CDR3 contains 16 residues. CDR1 is MRHNA and CDR2 is SNTAGT in the germline V gene. Here the CDR3 reads CASSDKAGGSTDTQYF. The CDR3 coding sequence is TGTGCCAGCAGTGACAAGGCGGGAGGTTCCACAGATACGCAGTATTTT.

V gene TRBV6-1 combines with J gene TRBJ2-4; TRBD1 matches at 9 bases. The V gene's germline CDR1 is MNHNS and CDR2 SASEGT. The CDR3 runs to 14 residues. Losses at the gene ends were 7 bases for V and 5 bases for J; bases not matched to a gene: 6. CDR3 in DNA: TGTGCCAGCACCTCCCGGACAGGGGAAAACATTCAGTACTTC. Translating gives CASTSRTGENIQYF.

The chain combines TRBV30 with TRBJ1-1; TRBD1 matches at 7 bases. Germline V gene lookup returns CDR1 GTSNPN and CDR2 SVGIG (reference sequence). J gave up 0 bases and V 0 bases, and 4 bases lay outside the gene matches. The CDR3 has 15 residues. CDR3 residues: CAWSVGGTVNTEAFF. The DNA of the CDR3 is TGTGCCTGGAGTGTAGGGGGGACAGTGAACACTGAAGCTTTCTTT.